Below, one TCR beta chain is given with its context. The target antigen is unknown. The sample belongs to a study of vaccination effects on CD4 cells after COVID-19. The assay was immunoSEQ multiplex PCR, and TCRdb's table has in-frame clones only and misses some. The sample includes about 22,000 clones, roughly 80% of them seen just once. Before sequencing, viral peptide pools were used by the ViraFEST assay to expand antigen-specific CD4+ T cells. Following culture for about ten days, CD4+ T cells were isolated. All vaccine recipients tested negative for nucleocapsid antibodies and had never contracted SARS-CoV-2 infection. Germline V CDR1 and CDR2: KGHSH, LQKENI. The length of the CDR3 is 18 residues. Trimming shortened V by 1 base and J by 1 base, and 19 bases separated the two germline ends. General observations from the study: Only a single clone (1 of 255 vaccine-induced clones in healthy vaccinees) cross-reacted with common cold coronaviruses. After vaccination, at late timepoints, clones induced by infection and by vaccine contracted markedly.

The input for sequencing was CD4+ T cells from PBMCs cultured with HCoV-NL63 spike peptides, taken before COVID-19 vaccination. The rearrangement uses TRBV18 and TRBJ1-1, with D possibly TRBD1 on 5 matching bases. This clonotype was sampled from a human donor who received a COVID-19 vaccine. CDR3 amino acids: CASSPRRPGTPSNTEAFF. The CDR3 coding sequence is TGTGCCAGCTCACCACGGCGCCCCGGGACGCCCTCGAACACTGAAGCTTTCTTT.